This T cell receptor (beta chain) was sequenced during a study of graft-versus-host responses after intestinal transplantation (dated by TCRdb to the early 2020s). Context from the whole study: The transplants that recipients received were multivisceral, liver-intestinal, or isolated intestinal. All recipients received anti-thymocyte globulin induction followed by maintenance tacrolimus and steroids for approximately 3 years. Graft-versus-host and host-versus-graft alloreactive T cell clones were tracked in the graft, circulation and bone marrow after intestinal transplantation using bulk TCR-beta CDR3 sequencing. To identify alloreactive clones, pre-transplant mixed lymphocyte reaction products were sequenced and compared with unstimulated pre-transplant donor and recipient T cells. The cohort enrolled 24 intestinal transplant recipients, one of whom was a retransplant, and a few patients without pretransplant specimens were excluded. A peak of at least 4% donor T cells among recipient peripheral blood mononuclear cells was the definition used for donor T cell macrochimerism. Rather than going through the commercial service, samples from a few later patients were sequenced in-house on an Illumina MiSeq and processed with MiXCR. Study-level results and caveats: The relatively low number and heterogeneity of intestinal transplant patients limited the conclusions. GvH clones turned up in recipient bone marrow, with some appearing earlier in ileal mucosa or blood, a pattern consistent with an intestinal mucosal origin. Peak levels of circulating GvH clones were associated with declines in HvG clones early after transplant. Patients with donor T cell macrochimerism had high GvH to HvG T cell clonal ratios in their allografts.

This sample's time point label indicates: cells obtained before transplantation from donor or recipient. In the mixed lymphocyte reactions, 200,000 CFSE-labeled pre-transplant responders were plated with 200,000 irradiated violet-dye-labeled stimulators and cultured for approximately 6 days. Proliferating CD3+CD4+CFSE-low and CD3+CD8+CFSE-low responder cells were FACS-sorted on a BD Influx sorter after the mixed lymphocyte reaction. The CDR3, from cysteine to phenylalanine, totals 15 residues. Only the CDR3 part of the read is kept: 45 bases, read in frame from the first base. According to the germline V gene, CDR1 reads SGHVS and CDR2 reads FQNEAQ. V lost 1 base and J lost 4 bases; the stretch between them is 13 bases long. Library preparation employed the immunoSEQ multiplex PCR assay. For most patients, genomic DNA was isolated with the Qiagen DNeasy Blood and Tissue Kit and sent frozen to Adaptive Biotechnologies for TCR sequencing. High-throughput TCR-beta CDR3 sequencing of genomic DNA from most patients was performed by Adaptive Biotechnologies. The study's own analysis went as follows. TCR sequencing data were retrieved from Adaptive's ImmunoSEQ software for 15 to 20 patients, whereas a few other patients were processed with MiXCR and VDJtools. To correct CD4 versus CD8 sorting errors, sequences present in both subsets at a frequency ratio below 5:1 were removed. CDR3 nucleotide sequences shared by donor and recipient were removed because the origin of these sequences could not be assigned. At least 2-fold expansion over unstimulated cells and a minimum CFSE-low frequency of 0.002% (template counts) or 0.001% (read counts) were required for clones to be classified as alloreactive. Clones were considered mappable if detected in sequenced pre-transplant spleen, lymph node, or MLR CFSE-low populations of the donor or recipient. Cumulative frequency of alloreactive clones was calculated as a percentage of all sequences weighted by copy number. This immuneACCESS table, as held by TCRdb, lists in-frame sequences with V and J called but not all clones. Of the missing ones, under half trace to an unresolved V gene in checked studies; the others have no known cause. D and trimming come from the DNA, and the V and J calls and clone size come from that table. The sample table shows roughly 10,000 clones, and about 28% are seen once. The ten largest clones take up around 6.2% of the sample.

This clone was detected only a few times. No base qualities exist here, and no much larger clone lies one base off it. The receptor comes from a human patient who received an intestinal transplant. The chain is made from TRBV7-8 and TRBJ1-1; too little of a D gene remains to name it. The source was alloreactive CD8+ T cells from a mixed lymphocyte reaction culture, collected before intestinal transplant. The intended sense of this specimen's cell subset or site label: CFSE-low proliferating T cells sorted from approximately 6-day pre-transplant mixed lymphocyte reaction (GvH or HvG direction). The bases are TGTGCCAGCAGCTTAGGGAATGGACTCGTCACTGAAGCTTTCTTT. This codes for CASSLGNGLVTEAFF.